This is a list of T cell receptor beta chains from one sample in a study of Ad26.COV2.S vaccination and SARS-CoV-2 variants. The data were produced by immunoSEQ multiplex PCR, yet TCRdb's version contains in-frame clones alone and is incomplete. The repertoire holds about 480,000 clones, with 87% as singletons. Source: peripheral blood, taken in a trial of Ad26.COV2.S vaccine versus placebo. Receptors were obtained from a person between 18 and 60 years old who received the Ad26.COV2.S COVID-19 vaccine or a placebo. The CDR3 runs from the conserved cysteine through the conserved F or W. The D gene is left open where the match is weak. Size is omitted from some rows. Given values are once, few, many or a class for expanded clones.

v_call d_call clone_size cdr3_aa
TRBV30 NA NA CAWSGGRPNEKLFF
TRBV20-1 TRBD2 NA CSASFPSGRVYEQYF
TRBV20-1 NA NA CSASVWGTGELFF
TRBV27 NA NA CASSLGQGVGEKLFF
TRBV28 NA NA CASSLGQIYGYTF
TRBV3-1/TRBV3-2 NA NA CASKQGVSGYTF
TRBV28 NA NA CASSTGGVNYGYTF
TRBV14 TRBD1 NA CASSQRTGGGTGELFF
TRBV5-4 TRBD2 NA CASSPRESGELFF
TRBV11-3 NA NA CASSPSGGAYNEQFF
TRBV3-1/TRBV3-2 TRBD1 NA CASSPRGGPLGGQYF
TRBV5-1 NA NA CASSAPGTRYTEAFF
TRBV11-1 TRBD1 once CASSLDRGGEKLFF
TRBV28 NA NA CASSSGAASPLHF
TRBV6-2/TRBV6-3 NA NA CASSTSRNQETQYF
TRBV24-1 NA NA CATSDPNYGYTF
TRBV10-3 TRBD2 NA CAIREGLAGVNEQFF
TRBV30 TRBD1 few CAWSHGQGSSGNTIYF
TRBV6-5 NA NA CASSHRVSGANVLTF
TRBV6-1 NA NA CASSERPMRGWNEKLFF
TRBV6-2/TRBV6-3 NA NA CASSYIPIYEQYF
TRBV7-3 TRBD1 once CASSFGGTGPQETQYF
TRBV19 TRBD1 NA CASKPGQGSYEQYF
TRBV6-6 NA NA CASDEGYGYTF
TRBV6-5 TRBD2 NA CASSYSRGGQETQYF
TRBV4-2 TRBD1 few CASSRPGTDGNTIYF
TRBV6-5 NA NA CASTKARWDSPLHF
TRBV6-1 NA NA CASSEVRGLEKLFF
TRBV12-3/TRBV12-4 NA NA CASSLRISETQYF
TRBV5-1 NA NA CASSFQLVTASNEQFF
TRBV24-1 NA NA CATSDASAGSQPQHF
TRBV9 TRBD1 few CASSPTGGYGYTF
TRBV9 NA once CASSAGLVSATIYF
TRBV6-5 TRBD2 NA CASSSPSGSYREQYF
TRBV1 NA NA CTSSQDGGRNQILSEQFF
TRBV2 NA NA CASRSGAANYGYTF
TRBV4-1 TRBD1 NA CASSQAGDRVTYEQYF
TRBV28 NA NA CASSQQDYEQYF
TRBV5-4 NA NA CASSPSQGVGEQFF
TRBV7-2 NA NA CASSLAIAGELFF
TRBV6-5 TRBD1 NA CASRNRGLADYGYTF
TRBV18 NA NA CASSPGLHYEQYF
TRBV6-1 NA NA CASSEFLMEAFF
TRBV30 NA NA CAWSVFGGREQYF
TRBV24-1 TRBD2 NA CATRGLAGDNEQFF